The text below deals with one T cell receptor (beta chain). This specimen belongs to a study of blood T cell repertoires in COVID-19. Study background: PBMCs, B-cell-depleted T cells, or T cells provided the cDNA or gDNA that made up the material.

Germline CDR1 and CDR2: SGHRS and YFSETQ. The V and J ends lost 5 bases and 8 bases respectively, with 16 bases between them. The CDR3 is made up of 13 amino acids. TCRdb's copy holds only in-frame clones and misses some; the assay was immunoSEQ multiplex PCR. The repertoire has 350,000 or so clones, more than 70% of them found once; the top ten carry 3% to 4.5%. The rearrangement links TRBV5-1 to TRBJ1-2, with a weak D call TRBD1 (5 bases). Sequences were obtained from peripheral blood. The TCR was taken from a woman aged 55 to 70 with COVID-19, enrolled during active disease. The CDR3 DNA is TGCGCCAGCAGTAGCGGGCTAGGGGAAGGCTACACCTTC. Translation: CASSSGLGEGYTF.